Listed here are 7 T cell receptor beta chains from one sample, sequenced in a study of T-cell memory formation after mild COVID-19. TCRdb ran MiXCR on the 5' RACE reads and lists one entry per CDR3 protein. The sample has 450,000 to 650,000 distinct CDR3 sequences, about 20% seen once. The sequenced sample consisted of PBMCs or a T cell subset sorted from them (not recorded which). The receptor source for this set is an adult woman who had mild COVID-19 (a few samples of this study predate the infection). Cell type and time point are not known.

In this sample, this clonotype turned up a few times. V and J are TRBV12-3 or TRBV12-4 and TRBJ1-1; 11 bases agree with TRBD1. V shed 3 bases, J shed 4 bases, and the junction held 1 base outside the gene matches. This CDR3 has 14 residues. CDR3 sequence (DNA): TGTGCCAGCAGTTTCGGGACAGGGGGCACTGAAGCTTTCTTT. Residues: CASSFGTGGTEAFF.

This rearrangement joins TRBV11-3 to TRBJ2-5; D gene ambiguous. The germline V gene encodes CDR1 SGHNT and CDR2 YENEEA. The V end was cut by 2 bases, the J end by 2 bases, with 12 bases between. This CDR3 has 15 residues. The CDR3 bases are TGTGCCAGCAGCTTAAGGCGCCCCGGTCAAGAGACCCAGTACTTC. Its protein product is CASSLRRPGQETQYF. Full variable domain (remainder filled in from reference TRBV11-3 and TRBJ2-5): EAGVVQSPRYKIIEKKQPVAFWCNPISGHNTLYWYLQNLGQGPELLIRYENEEAVDDSQLPKDRFSAERLKGVDSTLKIQPAELGDSAVYLCASSLRRPGQETQYFGPGTRLLVL.

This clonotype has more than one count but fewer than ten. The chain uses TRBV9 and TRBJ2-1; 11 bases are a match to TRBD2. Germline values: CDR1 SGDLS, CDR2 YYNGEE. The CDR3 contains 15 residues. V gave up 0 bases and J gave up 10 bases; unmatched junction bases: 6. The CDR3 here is CASSVDSGGALEQFF. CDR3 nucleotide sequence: TGTGCCAGCAGCGTAGATAGCGGGGGGGCTTTAGAGCAGTTCTTC.

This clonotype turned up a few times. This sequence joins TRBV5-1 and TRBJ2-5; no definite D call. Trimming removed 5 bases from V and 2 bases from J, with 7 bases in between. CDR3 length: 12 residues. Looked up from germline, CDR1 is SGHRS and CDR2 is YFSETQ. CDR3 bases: TGCGCCAGCAGTGACGGACAAGAGACCCAGTACTTC. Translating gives CASSDGQETQYF.

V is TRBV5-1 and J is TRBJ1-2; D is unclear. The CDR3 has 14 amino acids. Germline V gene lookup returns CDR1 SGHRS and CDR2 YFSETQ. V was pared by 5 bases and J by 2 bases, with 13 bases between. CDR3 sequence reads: CASRTWTDNYGYTF. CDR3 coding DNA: TGCGCCAGCAGAACCTGGACGGACAACTATGGCTACACCTTC.

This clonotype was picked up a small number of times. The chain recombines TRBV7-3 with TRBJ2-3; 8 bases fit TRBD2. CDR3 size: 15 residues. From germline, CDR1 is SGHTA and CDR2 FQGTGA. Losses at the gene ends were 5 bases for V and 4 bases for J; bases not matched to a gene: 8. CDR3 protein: CASSVTAGGPDTQYF. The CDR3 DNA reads TGTGCCAGCAGCGTTACGGCGGGAGGCCCAGATACGCAGTATTTT. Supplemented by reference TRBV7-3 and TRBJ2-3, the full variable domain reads GAGVSQTPSNKVTEKGKYVELRCDPISGHTALYWYRQSLGQGPEFLIYFQGTGAADDSGLPNDRFFAVRPEGSVSTLKIQRTERGDSAVYLCASSVTAGGPDTQYFGPGTRLTVL.

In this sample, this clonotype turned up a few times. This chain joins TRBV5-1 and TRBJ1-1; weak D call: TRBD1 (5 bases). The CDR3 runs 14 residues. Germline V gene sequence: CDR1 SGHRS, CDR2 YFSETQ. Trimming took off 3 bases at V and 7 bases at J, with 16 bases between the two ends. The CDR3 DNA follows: TGCGCCAGCAGCTATAGCGACAGTAAGATTGAAGCTTTCTTT. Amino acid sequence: CASSYSDSKIEAFF.